This entry concerns a single TCR beta chain. Antigen: not known. The CDR3 has 16 residues. V lost 5 bases to trimming and J lost 1 base, with 18 bases between them. Per germline, CDR1 MDHEN and CDR2 SYDVKM. The sample originates from a study of cytomegalovirus exposure and HLA in healthy donors. Findings and caveats of the study: A list of roughly 180 TCR beta chains associated with cytomegalovirus was given.

The protocol was immunoSEQ multiplex PCR, while the TCRdb copy is restricted to in-frame clones and leaves out a portion. The data show roughly 98,000 clones, more than 85% seen once. The TCR was taken from a man younger than 35 in good health and CMV-seropositive. The source material was PBMCs. The V gene is TRBV28, the J gene TRBJ2-7; the D gene is possibly TRBD1 (5 bases). CDR3 residues: CASSTRQFGPSYEQYF. CDR3 DNA sequence: TGTGCCAGCAGTACCAGACAGTTCGGGCCATCCTACGAGCAGTACTTC.